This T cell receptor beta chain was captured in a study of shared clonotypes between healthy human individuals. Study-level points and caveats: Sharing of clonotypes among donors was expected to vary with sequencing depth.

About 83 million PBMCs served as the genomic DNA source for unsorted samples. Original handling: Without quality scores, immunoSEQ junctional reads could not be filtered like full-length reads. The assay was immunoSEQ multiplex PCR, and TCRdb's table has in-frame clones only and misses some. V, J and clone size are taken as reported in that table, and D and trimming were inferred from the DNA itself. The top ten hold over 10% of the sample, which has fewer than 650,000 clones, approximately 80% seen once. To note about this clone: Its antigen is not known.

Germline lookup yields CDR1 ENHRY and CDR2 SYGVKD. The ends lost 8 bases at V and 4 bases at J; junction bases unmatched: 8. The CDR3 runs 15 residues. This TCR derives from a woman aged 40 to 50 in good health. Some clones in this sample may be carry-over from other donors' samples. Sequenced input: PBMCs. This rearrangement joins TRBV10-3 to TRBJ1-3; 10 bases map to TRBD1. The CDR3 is CAIGTGELGGNTIYF. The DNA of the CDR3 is TGTGCCATCGGGACAGGGGAATTAGGAGGAAACACCATATATTTT.